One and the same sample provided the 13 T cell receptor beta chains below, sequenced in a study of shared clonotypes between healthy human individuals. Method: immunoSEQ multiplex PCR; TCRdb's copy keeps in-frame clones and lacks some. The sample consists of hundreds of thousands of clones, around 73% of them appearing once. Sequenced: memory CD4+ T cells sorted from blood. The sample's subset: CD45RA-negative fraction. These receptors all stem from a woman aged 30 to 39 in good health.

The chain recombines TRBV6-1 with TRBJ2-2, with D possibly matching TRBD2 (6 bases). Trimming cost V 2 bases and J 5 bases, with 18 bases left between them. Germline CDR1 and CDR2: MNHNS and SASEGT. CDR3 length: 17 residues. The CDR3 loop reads CASSEKELASKTGELFF. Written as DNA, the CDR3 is TGTGCCAGCAGTGAAAAAGAACTAGCAAGTAAAACCGGGGAGCTGTTTTTT.

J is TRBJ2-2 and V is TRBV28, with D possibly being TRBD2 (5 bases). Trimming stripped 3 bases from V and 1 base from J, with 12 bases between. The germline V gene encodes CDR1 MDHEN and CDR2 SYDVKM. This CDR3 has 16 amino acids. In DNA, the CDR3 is TGTGCCAGCAGTTTCGCCGTGGCGGGGAACACCGGGGAGCTGTTTTTT. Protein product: CASSFAVAGNTGELFF.

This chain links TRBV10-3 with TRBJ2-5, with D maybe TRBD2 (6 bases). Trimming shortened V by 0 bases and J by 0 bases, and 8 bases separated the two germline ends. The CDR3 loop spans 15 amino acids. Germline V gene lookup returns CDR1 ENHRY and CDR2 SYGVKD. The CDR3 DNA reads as TGTGCCATCAGTGAGTCGGGACTCAACCAAGAGACCCAGTACTTC. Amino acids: CAISESGLNQETQYF.

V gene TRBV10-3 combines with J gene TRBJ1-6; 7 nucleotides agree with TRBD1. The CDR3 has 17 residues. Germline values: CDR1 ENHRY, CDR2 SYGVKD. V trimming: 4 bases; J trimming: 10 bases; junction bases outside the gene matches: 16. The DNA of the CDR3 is TGTGCCATCAGTGCGGTGACAGGGTCATCATTCGGATCACCCCTCCACTTT. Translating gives CAISAVTGSSFGSPLHF.

The CDR3, as DNA: TGTGCCAGCAGCCAGTATACTAGCGGGAGTTACGAGCAGTACTTC. Its translation is CASSQYTSGSYEQYF. The chain uses TRBV14 and TRBJ2-7, with TRBD2 matching over 11 bases. V trimming: 3 bases; J trimming: 4 bases; junction bases outside the gene matches: 5. The CDR3 consists of 15 residues. Germline loops: CDR1 SGHDN, CDR2 FVKESK.

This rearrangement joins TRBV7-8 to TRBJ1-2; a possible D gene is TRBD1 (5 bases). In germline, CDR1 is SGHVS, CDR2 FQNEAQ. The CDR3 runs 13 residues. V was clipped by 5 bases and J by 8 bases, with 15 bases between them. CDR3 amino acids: CASSLLGRDGYTF. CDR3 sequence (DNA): TGTGCCAGCAGCCTCTTAGGAAGGGACGGCTACACCTTC. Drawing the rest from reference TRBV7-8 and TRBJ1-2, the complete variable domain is GAGVSQSPRYKVAKRGQDVALRCDPISGHVSLFWYQQALGQGPEFLTYFQNEAQLDKSGLPSDRFFAERPEGSVSTLKIQRTQQEDSAVYLCASSLLGRDGYTFGSGTRLTVV.

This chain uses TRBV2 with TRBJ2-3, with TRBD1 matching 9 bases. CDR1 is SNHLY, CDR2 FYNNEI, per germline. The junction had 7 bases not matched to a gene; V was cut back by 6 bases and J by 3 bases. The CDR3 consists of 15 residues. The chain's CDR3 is CASSQQGARTDTQYF. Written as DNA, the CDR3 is TGTGCCAGCAGCCAACAGGGGGCCCGGACAGATACGCAGTATTTT.

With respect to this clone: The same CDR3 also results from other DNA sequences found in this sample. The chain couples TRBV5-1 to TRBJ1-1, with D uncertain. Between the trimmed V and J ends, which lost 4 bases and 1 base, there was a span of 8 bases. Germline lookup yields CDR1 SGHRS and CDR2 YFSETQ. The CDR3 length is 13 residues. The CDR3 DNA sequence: TGCGCCAGCAGCCTCTGGGGGAACACTGAAGCTTTCTTT. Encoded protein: CASSLWGNTEAFF.

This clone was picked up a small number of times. DNA for the CDR3: TGTGCCAGCAGTCAGTCAGCGGGAAAGGACGAGCAGTACTTC. Protein sequence: CASSQSAGKDEQYF. The V call is TRBV28, the J call TRBJ2-7; 7 bases line up with TRBD2. Germline CDR1 reads MDHEN; CDR2 reads SYDVKM. This CDR3 spans 14 amino acids. J gave up 5 bases and V 5 bases, and 9 bases lay outside the gene matches.

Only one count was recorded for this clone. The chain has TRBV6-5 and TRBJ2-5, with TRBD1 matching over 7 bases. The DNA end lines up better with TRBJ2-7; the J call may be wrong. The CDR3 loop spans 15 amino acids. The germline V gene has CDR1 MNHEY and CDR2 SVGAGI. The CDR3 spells CASSQAGGGSYEQYF. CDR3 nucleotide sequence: TGTGCCAGCAGCCAAGCAGGGGGTGGCTCCTACGAGCAGTACTTC.

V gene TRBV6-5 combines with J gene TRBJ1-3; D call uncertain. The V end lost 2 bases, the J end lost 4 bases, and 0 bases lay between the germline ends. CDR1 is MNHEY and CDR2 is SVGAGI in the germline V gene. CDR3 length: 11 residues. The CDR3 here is CASSYGNTIYF. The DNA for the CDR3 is TGTGCCAGCAGTTACGGAAACACCATATATTTT.

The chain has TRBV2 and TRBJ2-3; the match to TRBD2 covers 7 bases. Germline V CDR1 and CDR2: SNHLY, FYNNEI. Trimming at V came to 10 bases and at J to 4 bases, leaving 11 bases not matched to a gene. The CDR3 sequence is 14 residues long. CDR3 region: CATATAGWADTQYF. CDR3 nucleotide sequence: TGTGCCACCGCTACAGCGGGGTGGGCAGATACGCAGTATTTT.

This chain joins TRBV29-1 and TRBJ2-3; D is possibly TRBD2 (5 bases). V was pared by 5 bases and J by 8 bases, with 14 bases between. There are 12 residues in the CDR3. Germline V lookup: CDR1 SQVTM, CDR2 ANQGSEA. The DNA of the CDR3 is TGCAGCGTTAGACGGGCGAGCGGTACGCAGTATTTT. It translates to CSVRRASGTQYF.